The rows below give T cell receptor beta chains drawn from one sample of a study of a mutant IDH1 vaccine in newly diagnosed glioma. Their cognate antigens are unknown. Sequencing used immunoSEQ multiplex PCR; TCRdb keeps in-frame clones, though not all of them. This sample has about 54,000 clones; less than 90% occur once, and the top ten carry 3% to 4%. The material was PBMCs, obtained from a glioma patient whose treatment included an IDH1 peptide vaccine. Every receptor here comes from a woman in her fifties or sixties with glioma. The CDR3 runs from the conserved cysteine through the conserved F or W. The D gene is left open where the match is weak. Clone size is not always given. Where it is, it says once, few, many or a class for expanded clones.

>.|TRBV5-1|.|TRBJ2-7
CASSLELAYEQYF
TGCGCCAGCAGCTTAGAGTTAGCCTACGAGCAGTACTTC
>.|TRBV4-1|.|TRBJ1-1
CASSQDQVNTEAFF
TGCGCCAGCAGCCAAGATCAGGTGAACACTGAAGCTTTCTTT
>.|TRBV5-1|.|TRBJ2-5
CASSLDARRQETQYF
TGCGCCAGCAGCTTGGACGCGAGAAGGCAAGAGACCCAGTACTTC
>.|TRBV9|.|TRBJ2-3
CASSAGSSTDTQYF
TGTGCCAGCAGCGCCGGGTCGAGTACAGATACGCAGTATTTT
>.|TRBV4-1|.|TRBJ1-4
CASSQVEGATNEKLFF
TGCGCCAGCAGCCAAGTGGAGGGGGCAACTAATGAAAAACTGTTTTTT
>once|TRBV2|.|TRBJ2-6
CASSEALVVSNVLTF
TGTGCCAGCAGTGAAGCCCTGGTTGTGTCCAACGTCCTGACTTTC
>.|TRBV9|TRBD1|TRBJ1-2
CASSPSPGTGHGGYTF
TGTGCCAGCAGCCCATCCCCCGGGACAGGGCATGGCGGCTACACCTTC
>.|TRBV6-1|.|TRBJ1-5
CASGTTAHSNQPQHF
TGTGCCAGCGGTACGACAGCTCATAGCAATCAGCCCCAGCATTTT
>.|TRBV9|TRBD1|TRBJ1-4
CASSVGTTGGEKLFF
TGTGCCAGCAGCGTAGGTACGACAGGGGGCGAAAAACTGTTTTTT
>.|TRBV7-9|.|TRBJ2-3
CASSLSGSSSTDTQYF
TGTGCCAGCAGCTTATCAGGGTCGTCTAGCACAGATACGCAGTATTTT
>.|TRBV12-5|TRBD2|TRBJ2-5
CASSRGWGGGPGETQYF
TGTGCTAGTTCGCGGGGCTGGGGCGGGGGGCCGGGGGAGACCCAGTACTTC
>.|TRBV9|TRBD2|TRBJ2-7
CASSPSGGESFYEQYF
TGTGCCAGCAGCCCTTCGGGGGGAGAATCGTTCTACGAGCAGTACTTC
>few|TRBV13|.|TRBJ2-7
CASSLVGGYEQYF
TGTGCCAGCAGCTTAGTTGGGGGCTACGAGCAGTACTTC
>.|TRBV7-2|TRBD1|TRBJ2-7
CASSSPGTERQYF
TGTGCCAGCAGCTCACCCGGGACAGAACGGCAGTACTTC
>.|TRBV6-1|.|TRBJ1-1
CASSEWSGTTEAFF
TGTGCCAGCAGTGAATGGTCAGGGACCACGGAAGCTTTCTTT
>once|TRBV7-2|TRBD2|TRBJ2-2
CASSLQSGGNTGELFF
TGTGCCAGCAGCCTGCAGAGCGGGGGGAACACCGGGGAGCTGTTTTTT
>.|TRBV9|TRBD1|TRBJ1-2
CASSEQGRSSSGGYTF
TGTGCCAGCAGCGAACAGGGGAGAAGTTCATCGGGGGGCTACACCTTC
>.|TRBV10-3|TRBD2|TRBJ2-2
CAISEGGTSAIGELFF
TGTGCCATCAGTGAGGGCGGGACTAGCGCGATCGGGGAGCTGTTTTTT
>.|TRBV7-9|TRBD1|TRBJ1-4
CASRSGTVDEKLFF
TGTGCCAGCAGGTCCGGGACAGTCGATGAAAAACTGTTTTTT
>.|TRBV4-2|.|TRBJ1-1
CASSQVLRGNTEAFF
TGTGCCAGCAGCCAAGTACTCAGGGGAAACACTGAAGCTTTCTTT
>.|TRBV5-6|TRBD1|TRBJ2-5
CASSLVPGGAETQYF
TGTGCCAGCAGCTTGGTACCAGGGGGCGCGGAGACCCAGTACTTC
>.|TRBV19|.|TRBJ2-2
CASSIRTGWGNTGELFF
TGTGCCAGTAGTATTAGGACGGGTTGGGGAAACACCGGGGAGCTGTTTTTT
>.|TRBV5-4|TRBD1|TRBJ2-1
CASSLGQGRGEQFF
TGTGCCAGCAGCTTGGGACAGGGTAGGGGTGAGCAGTTCTTC
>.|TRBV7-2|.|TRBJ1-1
CASRGKGNTEAFF
TGTGCCAGCAGAGGTAAGGGAAACACTGAAGCTTTCTTT
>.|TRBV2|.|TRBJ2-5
CASSPRDTDKETQYF
TGTGCCAGCAGTCCCCGGGACACGGATAAAGAGACCCAGTACTTC
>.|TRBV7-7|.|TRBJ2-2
CASSPSGSVGGELFF
TGTGCCAGCAGCCCGTCCGGGTCTGTGGGCGGGGAGCTGTTTTTT
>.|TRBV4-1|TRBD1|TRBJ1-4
CASSLPGTGSEKLFF
TGCGCCAGCAGTCTACCCGGGACAGGGAGTGAAAAACTGTTTTTT
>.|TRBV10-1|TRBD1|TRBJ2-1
CASSDGQGPYNEQFF
TGCGCCAGCAGTGATGGACAGGGGCCCTACAATGAGCAGTTCTTC
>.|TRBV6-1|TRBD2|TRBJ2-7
CASSDGGREVSYEQYF
TGTGCCAGCAGTGATGGGGGGCGGGAGGTCTCCTACGAGCAGTACTTC
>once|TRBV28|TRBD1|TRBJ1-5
CASIEIGTGVSNQPQHF
TGTGCCAGCATCGAAATCGGGACAGGGGTCAGCAATCAGCCCCAGCATTTT
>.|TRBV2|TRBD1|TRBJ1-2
CASRTGGGYGYTF
TGTGCCAGCAGGACAGGGGGCGGCTATGGCTACACCTTC
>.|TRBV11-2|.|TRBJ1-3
CASSRSAGSGNTIYF
TGTGCCAGCAGCCGGTCGGCGGGTTCTGGAAACACCATATATTTT
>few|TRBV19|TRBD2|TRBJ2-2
CASSATSGGGTGELFF
TGTGCCAGTAGTGCTACTAGCGGGGGGGGCACCGGGGAGCTGTTTTTT
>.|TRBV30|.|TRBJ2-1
CAWSYYGYNEQFF
TGTGCCTGGAGTTACTATGGCTACAATGAGCAGTTCTTC
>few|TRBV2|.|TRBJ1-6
CASSVERLGSPLHF
TGTGCCAGCAGTGTGGAGAGACTAGGTTCACCCCTCCACTTT
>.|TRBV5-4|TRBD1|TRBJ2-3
CASSLVKPGTGGYTQYF
TGTGCCAGCAGCTTGGTTAAACCTGGGACAGGGGGCTATACGCAGTATTTT
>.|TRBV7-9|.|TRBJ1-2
CASSPLGNYGYTF
TGTGCCAGCAGCCCCCTGGGGAACTATGGCTACACCTTC
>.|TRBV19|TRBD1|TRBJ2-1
CASSIKGQGAGSSYNEQFF
TGTGCCAGTAGTATAAAGGGACAGGGGGCAGGTAGCTCCTACAATGAGCAGTTCTTC
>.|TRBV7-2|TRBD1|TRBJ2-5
CASSFSRGPQTQYF
TGTGCCAGCAGCTTTTCGAGGGGGCCACAGACCCAGTACTTC
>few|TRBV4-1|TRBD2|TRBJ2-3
CASGLIAGGYSEADTQYF
TGCGCCAGCGGACTGATAGCGGGGGGCTACTCCGAGGCGGATACGCAGTATTTT
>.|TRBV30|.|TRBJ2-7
CAWSVPPQSGEQYF
TGTGCCTGGAGTGTACCCCCGCAATCGGGGGAGCAGTACTTC
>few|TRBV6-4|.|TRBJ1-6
CASRGGGGSPLHF
TGTGCCAGCAGGGGGGGTGGAGGATCACCCCTCCACTTT
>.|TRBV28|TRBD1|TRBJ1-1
CASSPPRDRFLVAFF
TGTGCCAGCAGTCCCCCCCGGGACAGGTTTTTAGTAGCTTTCTTT
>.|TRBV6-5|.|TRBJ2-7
CASSSQTGLTTEQYF
TGTGCCAGCAGTTCCCAGACAGGCCTTACTACCGAGCAGTACTTC
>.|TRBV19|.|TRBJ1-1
CASSPPGALTEAFF
TGTGCCAGTAGTCCGCCGGGAGCCCTTACTGAAGCTTTCTTT
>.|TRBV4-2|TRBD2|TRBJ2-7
CASSQAGTPGGYEQYF
TGTGCCAGCAGCCAAGCCGGGACCCCGGGAGGCTACGAGCAGTACTTC